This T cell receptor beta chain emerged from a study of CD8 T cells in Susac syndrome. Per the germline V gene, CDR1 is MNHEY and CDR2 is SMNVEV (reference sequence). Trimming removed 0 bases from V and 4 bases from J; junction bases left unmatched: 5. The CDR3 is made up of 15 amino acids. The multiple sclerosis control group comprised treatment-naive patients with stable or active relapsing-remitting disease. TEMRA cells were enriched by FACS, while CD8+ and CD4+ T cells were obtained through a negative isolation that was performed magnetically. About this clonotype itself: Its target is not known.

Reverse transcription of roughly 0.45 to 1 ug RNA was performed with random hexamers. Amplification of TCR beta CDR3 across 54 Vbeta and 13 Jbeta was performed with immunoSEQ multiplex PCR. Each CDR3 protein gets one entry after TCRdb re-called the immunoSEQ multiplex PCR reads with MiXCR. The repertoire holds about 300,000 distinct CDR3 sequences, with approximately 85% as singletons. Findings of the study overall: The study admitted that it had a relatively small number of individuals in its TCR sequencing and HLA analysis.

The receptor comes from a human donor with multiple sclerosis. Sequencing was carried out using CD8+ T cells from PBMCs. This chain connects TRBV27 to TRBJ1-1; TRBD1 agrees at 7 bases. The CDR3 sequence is CASSLSQTGSTEAFF. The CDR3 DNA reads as TGTGCCAGCAGTTTATCGCAGACAGGGAGCACTGAAGCTTTCTTT.